The T cell receptor (beta chain) under discussion was sequenced for a study of graft-versus-host responses after intestinal transplantation. Overall study results and limits: GvH clones appeared in recipient marrow, some first in ileum or blood.

Produced via immunoSEQ multiplex PCR; TCRdb's table is partial and in-frame only. The sample yields approximately 97,000 clones, around 92% seen once. Details on this clone: As yet, its antigen is unknown.

The TCR sequence derives from a human donor who was the organ donor for an intestinal transplant. The specimen comprised unstimulated CD4+ T cells sorted from spleen or lymph node cells, sampled before transplant.

Here the CDR3 DNA reads TGTGCCAGCAGCTTGGGGAGCGACACAGATACGCAGTATTTT. It encodes CASSLGSDTDTQYF. This chain links TRBV5-4 with TRBJ2-3; no clear D. Germline CDR1 SGHNT, CDR2 YYREEE (reference sequence). The CDR3 runs 14 residues. V was trimmed by 0 bases and J by 2 bases, leaving 7 bases between them.